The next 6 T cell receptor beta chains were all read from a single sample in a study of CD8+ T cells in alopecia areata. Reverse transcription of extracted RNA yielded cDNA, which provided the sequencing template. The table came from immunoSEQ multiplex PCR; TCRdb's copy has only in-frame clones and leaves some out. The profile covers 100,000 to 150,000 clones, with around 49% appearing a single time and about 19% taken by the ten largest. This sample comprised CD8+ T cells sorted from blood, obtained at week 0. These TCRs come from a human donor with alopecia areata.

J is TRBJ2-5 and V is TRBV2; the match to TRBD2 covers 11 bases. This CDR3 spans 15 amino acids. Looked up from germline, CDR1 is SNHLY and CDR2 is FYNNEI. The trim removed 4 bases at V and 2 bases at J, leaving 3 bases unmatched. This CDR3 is CASSGLAGLQETQYF. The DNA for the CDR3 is TGTGCCAGCAGTGGACTAGCGGGACTTCAAGAGACCCAGTACTTC.

The CDR3 nucleotides read TGTGCCAGCAGCTTTGACAGGGTCTACGAGCAGTACTTC. This codes for CASSFDRVYEQYF. The chain joins TRBV7-9 to TRBJ2-7; 7 bases are shared with TRBD1. CDR3 length: 13 residues. V lost 3 bases to trimming and J lost 3 bases; unmatched junction nucleotides: 2. Germline-derived CDR1 and CDR2 are SEHNR and FQNEAQ (reference sequence).

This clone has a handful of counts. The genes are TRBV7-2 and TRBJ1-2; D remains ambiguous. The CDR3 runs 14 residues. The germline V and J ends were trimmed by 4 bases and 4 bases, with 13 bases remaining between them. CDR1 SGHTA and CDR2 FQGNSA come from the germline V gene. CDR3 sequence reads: CASSYLTGAYGYTF. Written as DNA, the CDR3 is TGTGCCAGCAGCTACCTAACGGGAGCCTATGGCTACACCTTC.

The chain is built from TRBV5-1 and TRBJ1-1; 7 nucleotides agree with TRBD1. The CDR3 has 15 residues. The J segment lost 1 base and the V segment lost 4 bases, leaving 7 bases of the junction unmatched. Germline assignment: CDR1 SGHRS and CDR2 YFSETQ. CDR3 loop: CASSSTGAENTEAFF. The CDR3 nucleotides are TGCGCCAGCAGCAGCACAGGGGCTGAGAACACTGAAGCTTTCTTT.

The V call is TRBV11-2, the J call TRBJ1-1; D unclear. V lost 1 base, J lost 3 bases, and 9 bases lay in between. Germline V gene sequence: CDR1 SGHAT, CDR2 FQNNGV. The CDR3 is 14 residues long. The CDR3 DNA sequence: TGTGCCAGCAGCTTAGGAGGCGTGTACACTGAAGCTTTCTTT. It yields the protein CASSLGGVYTEAFF.

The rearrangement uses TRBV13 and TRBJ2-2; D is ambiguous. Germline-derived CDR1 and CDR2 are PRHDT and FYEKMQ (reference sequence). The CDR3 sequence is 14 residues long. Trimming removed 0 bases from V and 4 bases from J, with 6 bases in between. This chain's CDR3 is CASSLGAPTGELFF. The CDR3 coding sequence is TGTGCCAGCAGCTTAGGGGCACCCACCGGGGAGCTGTTTTTT.